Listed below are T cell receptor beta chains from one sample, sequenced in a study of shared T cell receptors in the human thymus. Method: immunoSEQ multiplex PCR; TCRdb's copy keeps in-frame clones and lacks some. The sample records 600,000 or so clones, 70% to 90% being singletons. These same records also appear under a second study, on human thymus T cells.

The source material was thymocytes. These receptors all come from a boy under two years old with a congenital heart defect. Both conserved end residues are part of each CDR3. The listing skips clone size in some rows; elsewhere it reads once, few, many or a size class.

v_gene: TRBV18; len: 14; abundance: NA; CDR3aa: CASSPVQGSDTQYF
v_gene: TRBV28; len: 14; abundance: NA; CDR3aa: CASSRQVIGYEQYF
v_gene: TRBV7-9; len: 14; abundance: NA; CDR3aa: CASSLFSDSSGYTF
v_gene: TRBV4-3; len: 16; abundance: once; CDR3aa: CASSQDLRGAKNIQYF
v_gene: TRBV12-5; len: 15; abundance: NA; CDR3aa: CASRGGTGTTGELFF
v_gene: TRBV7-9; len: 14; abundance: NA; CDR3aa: CASSLVGLGNTIYF
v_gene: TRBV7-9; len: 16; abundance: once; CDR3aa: CASSLGHPGGEEKLFF
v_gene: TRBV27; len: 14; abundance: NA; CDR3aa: CASSPSGGKSEQYF
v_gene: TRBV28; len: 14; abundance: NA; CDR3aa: CASRQTGLSYEQYF
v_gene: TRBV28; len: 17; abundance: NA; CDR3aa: CASSSKWATVLNTEAFF
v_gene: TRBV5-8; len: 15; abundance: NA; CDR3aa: CASSYGGTGSYEQYF
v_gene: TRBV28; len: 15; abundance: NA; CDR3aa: CASSRQQVKNEKLFF
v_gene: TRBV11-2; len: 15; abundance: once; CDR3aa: CASSLKDSGYNEQFF
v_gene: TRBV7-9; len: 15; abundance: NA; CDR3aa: CASSLGAGTSYEQYF
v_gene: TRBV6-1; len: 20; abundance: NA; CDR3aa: CASSEKGAKSGTASGNTIYF
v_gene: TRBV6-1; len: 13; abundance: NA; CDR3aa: CASTRTGAYEQYF
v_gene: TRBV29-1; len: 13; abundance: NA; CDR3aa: CSVAHSKRETQYF
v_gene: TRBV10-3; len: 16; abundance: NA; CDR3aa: CAIRDSLPQTNTEAFF
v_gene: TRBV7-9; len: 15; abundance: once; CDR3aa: CASSSTDRGTDTQYF
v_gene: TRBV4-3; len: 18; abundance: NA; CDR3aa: CASSQFSDRQVADNEQFF
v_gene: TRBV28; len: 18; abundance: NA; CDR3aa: CASSSQGSSGSWTGELFF
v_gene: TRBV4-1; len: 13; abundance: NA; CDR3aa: CASSLIRGTEAFF
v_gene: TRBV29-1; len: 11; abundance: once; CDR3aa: CSVAGLETQYF
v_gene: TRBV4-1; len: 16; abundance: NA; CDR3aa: CASSHPGQDPTDTQYF
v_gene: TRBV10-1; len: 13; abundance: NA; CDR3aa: CASSDGPGGTQYF
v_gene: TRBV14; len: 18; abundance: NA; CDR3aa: CASSRLGQFSPSNTEAFF
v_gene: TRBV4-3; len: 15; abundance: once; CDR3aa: CASSQRTGLTGELFF
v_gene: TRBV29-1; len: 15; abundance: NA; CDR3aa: CSVTPLAMSTDTQYF
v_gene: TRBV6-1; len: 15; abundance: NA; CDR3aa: CASGTQREMTDTQYF